These 21 T cell receptor beta chains were sequenced from one sample in a study of shared clonotypes between healthy human individuals. Positive CCR7 selection of CD45RO-negative cells yielded the naive CD8 cells, and terminally differentiated effector memory CD45RA+ cells were excluded. Here immunoSEQ multiplex PCR was the method, and the copy in TCRdb shows in-frame clones only, minus some. This sample yields around 2,100,000 clones, of which just under 95% are seen a single time; more than 0.9% belongs to the top ten. The sequencing sample was made of naive CD8+ T cells sorted from blood. All receptors come from a young man in good health.

The rearrangement uses TRBV28 and TRBJ2-2; D not certain. V was cut by 2 bases and J by 8 bases, with 12 bases left in between. The CDR3 sequence is 14 residues long. CDR1 is MDHEN and CDR2 is SYDVKM in the germline V gene. CDR3 sequence reads: CASSLETPVGELFF. CDR3 DNA: TGTGCCAGCAGTTTAGAGACACCGGTTGGGGAGCTGTTTTTT.

The chain links TRBV10-1 to TRBJ1-2; D is possibly TRBD1 (6 bases). Looked up from germline, CDR1 is WNHNN and CDR2 is SYGVQD (reference sequence). V lost 6 bases and J lost 8, with 22 bases in between. The length of the CDR3 is 15 residues. The DNA for the CDR3 is TGCGCCAGCAGCCCCCACAGGGATTCGGTTGACGGCTACACCTTC. Its protein product is CASSPHRDSVDGYTF.

As to this clone: This same CDR3 is encoded by further DNA sequences in the sample. The chain links TRBV11-2 to TRBJ1-1; 8 bases line up with TRBD1. This CDR3 is 14 amino acids long. With V trimmed by 4 bases and J by 2 bases, 3 bases remained unmatched. In germline, CDR1 is SGHAT, CDR2 FQNNGV. CDR3 DNA sequence: TGTGCCAGCAGCTCGGGGACAGGCAACACTGAAGCTTTCTTT. It is translated as CASSSGTGNTEAFF.

This clone has a single count. J is TRBJ2-7 and V is TRBV5-1; 7 bases map to TRBD2. The V segment lost 2 bases and the J segment 5 bases; nucleotides outside the gene matches: 10. This CDR3 region has 15 residues. CDR1 is SGHRS, CDR2 YFSETQ, per germline. The CDR3 spells CASSFGWRESNEQYF. In DNA, the CDR3 is TGCGCCAGCAGCTTCGGGTGGCGGGAGTCTAACGAGCAGTACTTC.

The V gene is TRBV4-1, the J gene TRBJ2-7; TRBD1 is a possible D gene (7 bases). The CDR3 spans 15 residues. Between the trimmed V and J ends, which lost 4 bases and 1 base, there was a span of 14 bases. Germline assignment: CDR1 MGHRA and CDR2 YSYEKL. This chain's CDR3 is CASSLRETGSYEQYF. The CDR3 nucleotides read TGCGCCAGCAGCCTCCGGGAGACAGGGTCCTACGAGCAGTACTTC.

The genes are TRBV4-1 and TRBJ1-2; TRBD1 aligns across 12 bases. Germline V gene lookup returns CDR1 MGHRA and CDR2 YSYEKL. The CDR3 is 18 residues long. Losses at the gene ends were 8 bases for V and 0 bases for J; bases not matched to a gene: 13. The CDR3 loop is CASHFGTGGDLPNYGYTF. DNA for the CDR3: TGCGCCAGCCACTTTGGGACAGGGGGCGATCTACCTAACTATGGCTACACCTTC.

V gene TRBV2 combines with J gene TRBJ2-7; D gene ambiguous. The CDR3 loop spans 13 amino acids. Trimming left V 3 bases short and J 0 bases short, with 6 bases between. Germline lookup yields CDR1 SNHLY and CDR2 FYNNEI. As DNA, the CDR3 is TGTGCCAGCAGTGACAGTATCTCCTACGAGCAGTACTTC. Translating it yields CASSDSISYEQYF.

This clone was observed once. The chain recombines TRBV27 with TRBJ2-7, with D perhaps TRBD1 or TRBD2 (5 bases each). V shed 0 bases and J shed 6 bases, with 12 bases lying between them. CDR1 is MNHEY and CDR2 is SMNVEV in the germline V gene (reference sequence). CDR3 length: 14 amino acids. CDR3 amino acids: CASSLSFGAAEQYF. As DNA, the CDR3 is TGTGCCAGCAGTTTATCGTTCGGGGCTGCCGAGCAGTACTTC.

The gene calls are TRBV7-9 and TRBJ2-2; TRBD2 aligns across 7 bases. V trimming: 3 bases; J trimming: 2 bases; junction bases outside the gene matches: 3. CDR1 is SEHNR, CDR2 FQNEAQ, per germline (reference sequence). The CDR3 is 15 amino acids. CDR3 nucleotide sequence: TGTGCCAGCAGCTTCGGCGGGGGAAACACCGGGGAGCTGTTTTTT. Its protein is CASSFGGGNTGELFF.

This clone was observed a single time. The chain joins TRBV4-3 to TRBJ2-5; tentative D call: TRBD2 (5 bases). This CDR3 region has 15 residues. The germline CDR1 and CDR2 sequences are LGHNA and YSLEER. V was shortened by 0 bases and J by 4 bases, with 12 bases between the two germline ends. The CDR3, as DNA: TGCGCCAGCAGCCAAGAAAGGTGGCGGGTAGAGACCCAGTACTTC. This sequence encodes CASSQERWRVETQYF.

To note about this clone: Different DNA sequences within this sample yield the same CDR3. CDR3 DNA sequence: TGTGCCAGCAGCTTGGATTACAATGAGCAGTTCTTC. It is translated as CASSLDYNEQFF. The rearrangement links TRBV5-6 to TRBJ2-1; unclear D gene. Trimming shortened V by 0 bases and J by 4 bases, and 2 bases separated the two germline ends. Germline V gene data show CDR1 as SGHDT and CDR2 as YYEEEE. The CDR3 extends over 12 amino acids.

This clone was seen just once. V and J are TRBV6-1 and TRBJ1-5; D uncertain. Germline-derived CDR1 and CDR2 are MNHNS and SASEGT. Trimming removed 4 bases from V and 5 bases from J, with 9 bases in between. There are 13 residues in the CDR3. The CDR3: CASSASVDQPQHF. The CDR3 DNA is TGTGCCAGCAGTGCGTCGGTTGATCAGCCCCAGCATTTT.

The chain employs TRBV4-3 and TRBJ2-1, with 11 bases lining up with TRBD2. The CDR3 has 17 amino acids. V lost 0 bases to trimming and J lost 0 bases; unmatched junction nucleotides: 1. Germline V lookup: CDR1 LGHNA, CDR2 YSLEER. Written as DNA, the CDR3 is TGCGCCAGCAGCCAAGATACTAGCGGGAGCTCCTACAATGAGCAGTTCTTC. Amino acids: CASSQDTSGSSYNEQFF.

Concerning this clone itself: A far larger clone is only one base removed, so a read error is likely. This chain uses TRBV28 with TRBJ1-2; no firm D call. CDR3 size: 12 residues. Germline loops: CDR1 MDHEN, CDR2 SYDVKM. CDR3 residues: CAGSLEHYGYTF. DNA for the CDR3: TGTGCCGGCAGTTTAGAGCACTATGGCTACACCTTC.

The chain joins TRBV7-9 to TRBJ1-2; D gene uncertain. Germline lookup yields CDR1 SEHNR and CDR2 FQNEAQ (reference sequence). The germline V and J ends were trimmed by 0 bases and 7 bases, with 12 bases remaining between them. The CDR3 loop spans 14 amino acids. The DNA for the CDR3 is TGTGCCAGCAGCTTAGCCCTCTCGAAGGGTGGCTACACCTTC. Its protein is CASSLALSKGGYTF. Full variable domain (outside the CDR3, taken from reference TRBV7-9 and TRBJ1-2): DTGVSQNPRHKITKRGQNVTFRCDPISEHNRLYWYRQTLGQGPEFLTYFQNEAQLEKSRLLSDRFSAERPKGSFSTLEIQRTEQGDSAMYLCASSLALSKGGYTFGSGTRLTVV.

The chain combines TRBV29-1 with TRBJ2-1; no firm D call. Germline V gene sequence: CDR1 SQVTM, CDR2 ANQGSEA. The ends were cut back, 5 bases at V and 10 bases at J, with 12 bases in the middle. The CDR3 contains 11 residues. Here the CDR3 reads CSVFGSGEQFF. Written as DNA, the CDR3 is TGCAGCGTTTTCGGTTCTGGGGAGCAGTTCTTC.

The chain links TRBV18 to TRBJ2-7; 8 positions agree with TRBD1. This CDR3 is built from 14 residues. J was trimmed by 6 bases and V by 3 bases; bases with no gene match: 7. Germline V gene sequence: CDR1 KGHSH, CDR2 LQKENI. CDR3 DNA: TGTGCCAGCTCACCGAATACAGGGGGAAGCGAGCAGTACTTC. This translates into CASSPNTGGSEQYF.

J is TRBJ2-1 and V is TRBV2; D is possibly TRBD1 or TRBD2 (5 bases each). Germline loops: CDR1 SNHLY, CDR2 FYNNEI. The V gene lost 5 bases and the J gene lost 4 bases, with 15 bases spanning the gap. This CDR3 is built from 15 residues. The CDR3 nucleotides are TGTGCCAGCAGTCAATACCGGGACCATTACAATGAGCAGTTCTTC. This encodes CASSQYRDHYNEQFF.

V and J are TRBV29-1 and TRBJ2-2; D is undetermined. Trimming took 5 bases from V and 1 from J, leaving 5 bases between them. Germline loops: CDR1 SQVTM, CDR2 ANQGSEA. This CDR3 contains 12 residues. CDR3 sequence reads: CSVRQNTGELFF. CDR3 sequence (DNA): TGCAGCGTTCGACAGAACACCGGGGAGCTGTTTTTT.

The chain carries TRBV9 and TRBJ1-1; TRBD1 matches 8 bases. With 3 bases clipped from V and 10 bases from J, the junction kept 11 bases outside the gene matches. The CDR3 is 14 amino acids. The germline V gene encodes CDR1 SGDLS and CDR2 YYNGEE. In nucleotides, the CDR3 is TGTGCCAGCAGCGCGGGACAGGCCGGGTGGAGAGCTTTCTTT. Translated, it gives CASSAGQAGWRAFF.

In regard to this clone: This CDR3 is also generated by other DNA sequences in the sample. V and J are TRBV19 and TRBJ1-1; D perhaps matches TRBD1 (5 bases). Germline-derived CDR1 and CDR2 are LNHDA and SQIVND (reference sequence). This CDR3 has 13 residues. Trimming pared 1 base from V and 5 bases from J, leaving 8 bases between. CDR3 sequence reads: CASSIVGGTEAFF. As DNA, the CDR3 is TGTGCCAGTAGTATAGTTGGGGGGACTGAAGCTTTCTTT.